Each of the 24 T cell receptor beta chains below was sequenced from the same sample in a study of tumor-infiltrating lymphocytes in primary liver carcinoma. DNA and RNA were both co-extracted from approximately 20-30 mg of bulk tissue that had not been sorted. TCR beta cDNA was made from 450 to 500 ng total RNA with a constant-region primer. Employing slightly modified ARM-PCR, three nested multiplex PCR rounds were run, and these gave rise to the TCR beta libraries. The opening two PCR rounds, around 9 cycles each, paired TRBV1-TRBV30 forward primers with a C-beta reverse primer. Each CDR3 protein gets one entry after TCRdb re-called the multiplex PCR reads with MiXCR. This sample has more than 95,000 distinct CDR3 sequences, with approximately 78% found just once. Sequenced sample: liver tumor tissue from sampling region 3. Subset noted: tumor region T3, left-lateral pole. These TCRs come from a man aged 35 to 55 with primary liver carcinoma and hepatitis B virus infection.

As regards this clonotype: Since no conserved phenylalanine or tryptophan closes the CDR3, a read error is the likely cause. This chain links TRBV6-1 with TRBJ2-1; TRBD2 aligns across 7 bases. The V segment lost 7 bases and the J segment 8 bases; nucleotides outside the gene matches: 17. This CDR3 is built from 16 residues. Germline CDR1 MNHNS, CDR2 SASEGT. The CDR3: CASTLNWEGPGDEQFL. The CDR3 DNA reads TGTGCCAGCACACTCAATTGGGAGGGGCCCGGGGATGAGCAGTTCTTA.

A word on this clonotype: The junction shows a germline mismatch at one end, possibly a read error. The chain is built from TRBV7-9 and TRBJ2-3; D is perhaps TRBD2 (6 bases). CDR3 size: 16 residues. Germline CDR1 is SEHNR and CDR2 is FQNEAQ (reference sequence). CDR3 in amino acids: CASSSKPGLNIDTQYF. The CDR3 bases are TGTGCCAGCAGCTCCAAACCGGGACTCAACATAGATACACAGTATTTT.

As for this clonotype: Compared with germline, one end of the junction differs, possibly owing to a read error. This chain uses TRBV12-3 or TRBV12-4 with TRBJ1-1; TRBD1 is a possible D gene (5 bases). The CDR3 totals 14 residues. CDR3 loop: CASSWRGTRTEAFF. The DNA for the CDR3 is TGTGCCAGCAGTTGGAGGGGAACTAGGACTGAGGCTTTCTTT.

Notes on this clonotype: The junction shows a germline mismatch at one end, possibly a read error. The gene calls are TRBV4-1 and TRBJ2-3; a weak D match, TRBD2 (5 bases). Per germline, CDR1 MGHRA and CDR2 YSYEKL. The CDR3 totals 16 residues. The CDR3 DNA follows: TGCGCCAGCGGCCAGACGAGGACTGGCAGCACAGATACGCAGTATTTT. Translation gives CASGQTRTGSTDTQYF.

Note on this clonotype: An end of the junction differs from the germline gene, which may be a read error. The CDR3 spells CTSNLGWGGAAGDEQFF. The DNA of the CDR3 is TGTACCAGCAACTTAGGGTGGGGCGGAGCTGCGGGCGATGAGCAGTTCTTC. The chain recombines TRBV7-8 with TRBJ2-1, with D possibly called TRBD1 or TRBD2 (5 bases each). This CDR3 has 17 residues. Germline CDR1 SGHVS, CDR2 FQNEAQ.

Notes on this clonotype: One junction end disagrees with the germline gene, perhaps due to a read error. The chain has TRBV29-1 and TRBJ1-2, with 7 positions matching TRBD1. This CDR3 region has 14 residues. Germline V lookup: CDR1 SQVTM, CDR2 ANQGSEA. CDR3 residues: CGVLTDRDMNSYTF. DNA for the CDR3: TGCGGCGTCCTCACTGACAGGGACATGAATAGCTACACCTTC.

Turning to this clonotype: A read error may account for a junction end that differs from germline. The chain recombines TRBV29-1 with TRBJ1-1; 7 bases match TRBD1. The CDR3 extends over 13 amino acids. Germline V CDR1 and CDR2: SQVTM, ANQGSEA. The DNA for the CDR3 is TGCAGCGGTAGGGAGGGGGCGCGGACTGAAGCTATCTTC. It specifies CSGREGARTEAIF.

V usage is TRBV12-3 or TRBV12-4 and J usage is TRBJ1-3, with 7 nucleotides matching TRBD1. The V and J ends lost 8 bases and 3 bases, in that order; junction bases with no gene match: 13. This CDR3 has 16 amino acids. The CDR3 loop is CASQVGTEGSGNTIYF. CDR3 bases: TGTGCCAGCCAGGTCGGGACAGAAGGAAGTGGAAACACCATATATTTT.

A few counts support this clonotype. A much larger clone sits a single nucleotide away, making a read error possible. This chain joins TRBV7-8 and TRBJ2-3; possible D gene TRBD1, 6 bases. Trimming removed 7 bases from V and 3 bases from J, with 14 bases in between. This CDR3 contains 14 residues. Per germline, CDR1 SGHVS and CDR2 FQNEAQ. As DNA, the CDR3 is TGTGCCAGCAACTCAGGGGCAGGGACAGATACGCAGTATTTT. This sequence encodes CASNSGAGTDTQYF.

This clonotype is a singleton in its sample. The J gene is TRBJ2-7, the V gene TRBV6-6, with D perhaps being TRBD1 or TRBD2 (5 bases each). The CDR3 extends over 16 amino acids. Germline-derived CDR1 and CDR2 are MNHNY and SVGAGI (reference sequence). V lost 5 bases to trimming and J lost 10 bases, with 27 bases between them. The CDR3 reads CASSHSPGRSSYKQYF. CDR3 DNA: TGTGCCAGCAGTCATTCCCCGGGACGCAGCTCCTACAAACAGTACTTC.

A remark on this clonotype: The CDR3 does not close with the conserved phenylalanine or tryptophan, likely indicating a read error. This rearrangement joins TRBV11-1 to TRBJ2-7; TRBD1 or TRBD2 may be the D gene (5 bases each). CDR3 length: 13 amino acids. Germline CDR1 SGHAT, CDR2 FQDESV (reference sequence). The CDR3 loop reads CASRGERSYGQYL. The CDR3 bases are TGTGCCAGCAGGGGGGAGCGATCCTACGGGCAGTACCTC.

A word on this clonotype: One junction end disagrees with the germline gene, perhaps due to a read error. The chain uses TRBV11-2 and TRBJ2-5; D ambiguous. The CDR3 totals 17 residues. Germline V gene data show CDR1 as SGHAT and CDR2 as FQNNGV. Written as DNA, the CDR3 is TGTTCCAGCAGGCCCACGGGCCAGCAGGTGTGGAAAGAGACCCAGTACTTC. It is translated as CSSRPTGQQVWKETQYF.

This clonotype was picked up many times. The V gene is TRBV7-9, the J gene TRBJ2-1, with D unresolved. Trimming left V 3 bases short and J 5 bases short, with 5 bases between. This CDR3 is built from 12 residues. Germline CDR1 is SEHNR and CDR2 is FQNEAQ (reference sequence). The CDR3 here is CASSFENNEQFF. CDR3 bases: TGTGCCAGCAGCTTTGAGAACAATGAGCAGTTCTTC.

Note on this clonotype: Compared with germline, one end of the junction differs, possibly owing to a read error. V and J are TRBV10-2 and TRBJ2-7; D is possibly TRBD1 (5 bases). The CDR3 consists of 14 residues. Germline V gene sequence: CDR1 WSHSY, CDR2 SAAADI. The CDR3 coding sequence is TGCGCCAGCAGAGCTACAGGAGACACCTACGACCAGTACTTC. This translates into CASRATGDTYDQYF.

The rearrangement links TRBV29-1 to TRBJ1-1; D perhaps matches TRBD1 (5 bases). The CDR3 runs to 15 residues. V was shortened by 3 bases and J by 11 bases, with 25 bases between the two germline ends. CDR1 is SQVTM and CDR2 is ANQGSEA in the germline V gene. The CDR3 DNA follows: TGCAGCGTTGACGGGGGGTGGGGGATGAGAAATGATGCTTTCTTT. It codes for CSVDGGWGMRNDAFF. The complete variable domain, with remaining parts taken from reference TRBV29-1 and TRBJ1-1, reads SAVISQKPSRDICQRGTSLTIQCQVDSQVTMMFWYRQQPGQSLTLIATANQGSEATYESGFVIDKFPISRPNLTFSTLTVSNMSPEDSSIYLCSVDGGWGMRNDAFFGQGTRLTVV.

Of note for this clonotype: This is likely a read error, given that the CDR3 carries no conserved phenylalanine or tryptophan at its end. The rearrangement links TRBV11-1 to TRBJ1-6; D might be TRBD1 (5 bases). CDR1 is SGHAT, CDR2 FQDESV, per germline (reference sequence). The CDR3 contains 13 residues. CDR3 amino acids: CAISRTLLSPLHY. The DNA for the CDR3 is TGTGCCATCAGCCGGACACTGCTTTCACCCCTCCACTAT.

V usage is TRBV7-3 and J usage is TRBJ1-3; D gene unclear. Looked up from germline, CDR1 is SGHTA and CDR2 is FQGTGA. The CDR3 sequence is 11 residues long. CDR3 sequence: CTCRQGNTIYF. CDR3 nucleotides: TGTACCTGCAGGCAGGGAAACACCATATATTTT. Supplemented by reference TRBV7-3 and TRBJ1-3, the full variable domain reads GAGVSQTPSNKVTEKGKYVELRCDPISGHTALYWYRQSLGQGPEFLIYFQGTGAADDSGLPNDRFFAVRPEGSVSTLKIQRTERGDSAVYLCTCRQGNTIYFGEGSWLTVV.

This clonotype was recorded at least ten times. A read error may account for a junction end that differs from germline. The chain links TRBV11-2 to TRBJ1-2; D gene unclear. Germline lookup yields CDR1 SGHAT and CDR2 FQNNGV. The CDR3 is made up of 14 amino acids. CDR3 nucleotide sequence: TGTGCCATCAGCTTAGATGGAACAGACTATGGCTACACCTTC. It specifies CAISLDGTDYGYTF.

With regard to this clonotype: A junction boundary mismatches the germline segment, possibly from a read error. This chain joins TRBV4-2 and TRBJ2-1, with 11 nucleotides matching TRBD2. The CDR3 is made up of 17 amino acids. CDR1 LGHNA and CDR2 YNFKEQ come from the germline V gene. CDR3 nucleotide sequence: TGTGCCAGCAGCCAAGAAAGGACTAGCGGGTGTATCTATGAGCAGTTTTTC. Protein: CASSQERTSGCIYEQFF.

About this clonotype: A much more abundant neighbour one base away suggests this may be a read error. This chain links TRBV7-3 with TRBJ2-2; possibly TRBD1 for D (7 bases). CDR1 is SGHTA, CDR2 FQGTGA, per germline. The CDR3 contains 18 residues. The CDR3 protein is CASSHKGATLSGTGGLFF. For the CDR3, the DNA is TGTGCCAGCAGCCACAAGGGGGCCACGCTCAGCGGCACCGGGGGGCTGTTTTTT. The full variable domain, completed using reference TRBV7-3 and TRBJ2-2, is GAGVSQTPSNKVTEKGKYVELRCDPISGHTALYWYRQSLGQGPEFLIYFQGTGAADDSGLPNDRFFAVRPEGSVSTLKIQRTERGDSAVYLCASSHKGATLSGTGGLFFGEGSRLTVL.

The chain joins TRBV30 to TRBJ1-5; D not resolved. V lost 0 bases, J lost 1 base, and 7 bases lay in between. Germline V gives CDR1 GTSNPN, CDR2 SVGIG (reference sequence). The CDR3 length is 14 residues. Here the CDR3 reads CAWSVFRSNQPQHF. In nucleotides, the CDR3 is TGTGCCTGGAGTGTGTTCAGGAGCAATCAGCCCCAGCATTTT.

In regard to this clonotype: Mismatch with germline at one junction end may stem from a read error. The chain couples TRBV10-3 to TRBJ2-1, with D maybe TRBD2 (6 bases). The CDR3 is 15 amino acids. Germline V gene lookup returns CDR1 ENHRY and CDR2 SYGVKD. In DNA, the CDR3 is TGTGCCATCAGGAAGAATAGCGGAGCCCACAATAAGCAGTTCTTC. This encodes CAIRKNSGAHNKQFF.

As regards this clonotype: The CDR3 end shows no conserved phenylalanine or tryptophan, and so a read error is likely. The rearrangement uses TRBV28 and TRBJ2-5, with a possible D match to TRBD2 (5 bases). Germline V gene data show CDR1 as MDHEN and CDR2 as SYDVKM. The CDR3 extends over 13 amino acids. The CDR3 loop reads CASGLGAPETQYY. DNA of the CDR3: TGTGCCAGCGGTTTGGGAGCCCCAGAGACCCAGTACTAC.

For this clonotype: A junction boundary mismatches the germline segment, possibly from a read error. The chain combines TRBV29-1 with TRBJ1-1; D not resolved. The CDR3 covers 15 residues. Germline loops: CDR1 SQVTM, CDR2 ANQGSEA. CDR3 loop: CNVRARWGMSTEAFF. CDR3 DNA sequence: TGCAACGTTCGGGCGCGGTGGGGAATGAGCACTGAAGCTTTCTTC.